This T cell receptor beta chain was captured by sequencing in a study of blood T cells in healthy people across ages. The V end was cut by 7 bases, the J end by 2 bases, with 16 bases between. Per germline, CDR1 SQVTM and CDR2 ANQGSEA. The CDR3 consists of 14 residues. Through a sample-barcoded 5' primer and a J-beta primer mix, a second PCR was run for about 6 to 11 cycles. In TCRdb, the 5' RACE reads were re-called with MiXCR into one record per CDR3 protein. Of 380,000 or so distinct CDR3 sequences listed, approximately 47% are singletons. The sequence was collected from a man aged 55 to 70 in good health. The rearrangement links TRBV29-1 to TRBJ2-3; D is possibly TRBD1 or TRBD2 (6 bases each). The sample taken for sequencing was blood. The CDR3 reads CSGGLTGLTDTQYF. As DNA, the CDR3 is TGCAGCGGCGGACTAACAGGGCTCACAGATACGCAGTATTTT.